In this sample, the clone carrying this TCR beta chain turned up a few times. The CDR3 has 12 residues. Germline lookup yields CDR1 SGHTA and CDR2 FQGNSA. V gave up 3 bases and J gave up 7 bases; unmatched junction bases: 1. The entry originates in a study of blood T cell repertoires in COVID-19. Libraries were prepared by immunoSEQ multiplex PCR; TCRdb keeps only in-frame clonotypes and omits some of them. Among approximately 470,000 clones listed, roughly 87% were seen once. The chain recombines TRBV7-2 with TRBJ1-2, with TRBD1 matching over 8 bases. Sequencing was done on a sample of PBMCs or T cells enriched from blood (not recorded which). The TCR sequence derives from a woman aged 18-29 years who had recovered from COVID-19. As DNA, the CDR3 is TGTGCCAGCAGCTTTGACAGGGGTGGCTACACCTTC. As protein: CASSFDRGGYTF. Drawing the rest from reference TRBV7-2 and TRBJ1-2, the complete variable domain is GAGVSQSPSNKVTEKGKDVELRCDPISGHTALYWYRQSLGQGLEFLIYFQGNSAPDKSGLPSDRFSAERTGGSVSTLTIQRTQQEDSAVYLCASSFDRGGYTFGSGTRLTVV.